One and the same sample provided the 2 T cell receptor beta chains below, sequenced in a study of T cell changes during pregnancy in multiple sclerosis. Only in-frame clones appear in the TCRdb table, and some are missing; sequencing was by immunoSEQ multiplex PCR. The sample carries over 80,000 clones, around 93% recorded once. The specimen was peripheral blood, collected in the third trimester of pregnancy. These receptor sequences come from a female donor in good health, enrolled as a control in a pregnancy study.

As regards this clone: A junction boundary mismatches the germline segment, possibly from a read error. The chain uses TRBV4-2 and TRBJ1-4; D unclear. Per the germline V gene, CDR1 is LGHNA and CDR2 is YNFKEQ. The CDR3 has 14 amino acids. CDR3 nucleotide sequence: TGTGCCAGCAGCCAAGAGACCCGAGGTTTCGGTATAAGTTTT. Protein product: CASSQETRGFGISF.

The CDR3 sequence: CASSVDSGRSDLTDTQYF. The CDR3 DNA follows: TGTGCCAGCAGTGTAGATAGCGGGAGGTCGGATTTGACAGATACGCAGTATTTT. This sequence joins TRBV2 and TRBJ2-3, with 10 bases identical to TRBD2. CDR3 length: 18 amino acids. Trimming at V came to 4 bases and at J to 3 bases, leaving 13 bases not matched to a gene. Germline V CDR1 and CDR2: SNHLY, FYNNEI.